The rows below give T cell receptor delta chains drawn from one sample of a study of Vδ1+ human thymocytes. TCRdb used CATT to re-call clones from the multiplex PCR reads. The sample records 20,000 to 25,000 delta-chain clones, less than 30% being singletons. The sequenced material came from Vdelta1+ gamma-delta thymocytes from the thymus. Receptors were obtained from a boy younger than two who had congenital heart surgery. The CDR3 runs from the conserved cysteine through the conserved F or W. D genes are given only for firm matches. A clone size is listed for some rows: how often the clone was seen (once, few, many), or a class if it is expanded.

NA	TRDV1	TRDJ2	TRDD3	CALGEIWFGDTLTAQLFF	TGTGCTCTTGGGGAAATCTGGTTTGGGGATACTTTGACAGCACAACTCTTCTTT
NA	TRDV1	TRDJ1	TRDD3	CALGGKSERSWGYTDKLIF	TGTGCTCTTGGGGGTAAGAGTGAGAGGAGCTGGGGGTACACCGATAAACTCATCTTT
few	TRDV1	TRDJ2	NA	CALGVSYEGDAVLTAQLFF	TGTGCTCTTGGGGTCTCCTACGAGGGGGATGCCGTATTGACAGCACAACTCTTCTTT
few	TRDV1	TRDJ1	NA	CALGGLPLPTGNSLGGPYTDKLIF	TGTGCTCTTGGGGGCCTCCCTCTTCCTACAGGCAACTCCCTGGGGGGCCCGTACACCGATAAACTCATCTTT
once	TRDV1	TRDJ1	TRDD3	CALGELLGDTADKLTF	TGTGCTCTTGGGGAACTACTGGGGGATACGGCCGATAAACTCACCTTT
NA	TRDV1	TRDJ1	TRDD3	CALGEGKKGPLYWGINDKLIF	TGTGCTCTTGGGGAAGGTAAGAAAGGACCACTCTACTGGGGGATAAACGATAAACTCATCTTT
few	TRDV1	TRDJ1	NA	CALGEPLVGYPFAYTDKLIF	TGTGCTCTTGGGGAACCTCTCGTAGGATATCCCTTCGCGTACACCGATAAACTCATCTTT
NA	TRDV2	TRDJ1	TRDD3	CACDKIWGIFKLTF	TGTGCCTGTGACAAAATCTGGGGGATCTTTAAACTCACCTTT
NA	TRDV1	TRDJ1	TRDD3	CALGELPYWGIRYTDKLIF	TGTGCTCTTGGGGAACTCCCCTACTGGGGGATACGGTACACCGATAAACTCATCTTT
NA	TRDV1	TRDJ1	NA	CALGERKTRYPTALRKEEYTDKLIF	TGTGCTCTTGGGGAACGGAAAACCCGGTATCCTACCGCTTTGAGGAAAGAAGAATACACCGATAAACTCATCTTT